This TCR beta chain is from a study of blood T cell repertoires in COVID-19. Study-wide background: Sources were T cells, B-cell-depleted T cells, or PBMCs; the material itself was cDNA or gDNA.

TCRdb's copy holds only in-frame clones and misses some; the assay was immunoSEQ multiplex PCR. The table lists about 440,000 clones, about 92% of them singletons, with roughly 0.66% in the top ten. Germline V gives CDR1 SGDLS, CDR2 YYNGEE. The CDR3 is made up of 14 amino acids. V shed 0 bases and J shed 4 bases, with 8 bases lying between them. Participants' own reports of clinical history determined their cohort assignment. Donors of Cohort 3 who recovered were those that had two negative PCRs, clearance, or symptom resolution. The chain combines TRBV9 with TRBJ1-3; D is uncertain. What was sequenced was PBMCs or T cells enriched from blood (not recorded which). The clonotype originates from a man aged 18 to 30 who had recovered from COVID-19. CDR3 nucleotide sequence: TGTGCCAGCAGCGTAGATACAGCCGGAAACACCATATATTTT. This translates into CASSVDTAGNTIYF.